The clone carrying this T cell receptor beta chain was found many times. The V gene's germline CDR1 is MNHNS and CDR2 SASEGT. CDR3 length: 14 residues. V lost 1 base and J lost 5; bases outside the gene matches: 1. The data were obtained in a study of T-cell memory formation after mild COVID-19. TCRdb re-called the 5' RACE reads through MiXCR, storing one row per CDR3 protein. Here the sample spans over 10,000 distinct CDR3 sequences, 9.5% to 15% being singletons. The source material was PBMCs or a T cell subset sorted from them (not recorded which). This sequence was found in an adult woman who had mild COVID-19 (a few samples of this study predate the infection). Cell type and time point are not known. The chain has TRBV6-1 and TRBJ1-2; 10 bases are shared with TRBD1. The CDR3 sequence: CASSEGTGGYGYTF. The CDR3 nucleotides read TGTGCCAGCAGTGAAGGGACAGGGGGGTATGGCTACACCTTC.